The 18 T cell receptor beta chains in this list originate from one sample, sequenced in a study of T cell repertoires in cytomegalovirus infection. These receptors' antigens are unknown. TCRdb independently ran MiXCR on the reads; one entry per CDR3 protein. This table has some 310,000 distinct CDR3 sequences, around a quarter appearing once. The sequencing used cultured PBMCs, collected from culture after CMV antigen stimulation. Every receptor here comes from a human donor in good health (CMV status not recorded). Some clones in this sample may be carry-over from other donors' samples.

In this sample, this clonotype turned up many times. This chain links TRBV12-3 or TRBV12-4 with TRBJ2-5, with 16 bases aligning to TRBD2. Trimming took 6 bases from V and 5 from J; bases not matched to a gene: 9. The CDR3 is 17 residues long. The CDR3, as DNA: TGTGCCAGCAGCACCGGGACTAGCGGGAGGGCCGAGGAGACCCAGTACTTC. Protein product: CASSTGTSGRAEETQYF.

This clonotype was seen more than once but under ten times. The chain uses TRBV7-9 and TRBJ1-4, with TRBD1 as a possible D gene (5 bases). Trimming shortened V by 5 bases and J by 0 bases, and 16 bases separated the two germline ends. There are 17 residues in the CDR3. The germline V gene has CDR1 SEHNR and CDR2 FQNEAQ (reference sequence). For the CDR3, the DNA is TGTGCCAGCAGCGCGTGGGGGGGGGAAACAACTAATGAAAAACTGTTTTTT. This encodes CASSAWGGETTNEKLFF.

This clonotype was observed a few times. V gene TRBV10-3 combines with J gene TRBJ1-2; unclear D gene. Germline-derived CDR1 and CDR2 are ENHRY and SYGVKD. The CDR3 is made up of 14 amino acids. The V gene lost 2 bases and the J gene lost 1 base, with 8 bases spanning the gap. CDR3 nucleotides: TGTGCCATCAGTGAGGTCCACCTTAACTATGGCTACACCTTC. This encodes CAISEVHLNYGYTF.

This clonotype has only a few counts. V and J are TRBV6-8 and TRBJ1-3, with D possibly being TRBD1 (5 bases). Looked up from germline, CDR1 is MNHGY and CDR2 is SAAAGT. V was cut by 0 bases and J by 0 bases, with 9 bases left in between. This CDR3 region has 16 residues. CDR3 sequence reads: CASSYSATGSGNTIYF. DNA for the CDR3: TGTGCCAGCAGTTACTCGGCCACAGGCTCTGGAAACACCATATATTTT.

The chain joins TRBV9 to TRBJ1-1; D is possibly TRBD1 (5 bases). Germline CDR1 SGDLS, CDR2 YYNGEE. Deletions cut 6 bases from V and 3 bases from J, with 18 bases between. The CDR3 totals 15 residues. CDR3 nucleotide sequence: TGTGCCAGCAATTCCCCAAAGGGGTCGGACACTGAAGCTTTCTTT. This encodes CASNSPKGSDTEAFF.

The chain is built from TRBV6-5 and TRBJ2-7; 9 bases agree with TRBD1. CDR1 is MNHEY, CDR2 SVGAGI, per germline. The CDR3 has 14 residues. The V segment lost 4 bases and the J segment 9 bases; nucleotides outside the gene matches: 10. For the CDR3, the DNA is TGTGCCAGCAGTTTCGCGCCGGGACAGGGTGTGCAGTACGTC. Amino acids: CASSFAPGQGVQYV.

This clonotype appeared many times. The gene calls are TRBV2 and TRBJ2-1; 9 positions match TRBD2. From germline, CDR1 is SNHLY and CDR2 FYNNEI. CDR3 size: 15 residues. V gave up 9 bases and J gave up 12 bases; unmatched junction bases: 18. CDR3: CARDTGTSTGDRQFF. In DNA, the CDR3 is TGTGCCAGGGATACCGGGACTAGCACGGGGGACCGGCAGTTCTTC. Full variable domain (missing parts from reference TRBV2 and TRBJ2-1): EPEVTQTPSHQVTQMGQEVILRCVPISNHLYFYWYRQILGQKVEFLVSFYNNEISEKSEIFDDQFSVERPDGSNFTLKIRSTKLEDSAMYFCARDTGTSTGDRQFFGPGTRLTVL.

The table lists this clonotype with many counts. This chain joins TRBV7-2 and TRBJ2-1; D might be TRBD1 (6 bases). V was clipped by 5 bases and J by 7 bases, with 18 bases between them. This CDR3 has 15 residues. CDR1 is SGHTA, CDR2 FQGNSA, per germline. The CDR3 DNA reads TGTGCCAGCAGCCCCGGGACACTACGGTGGAATGAGCAGTTCTTC. It yields the protein CASSPGTLRWNEQFF. The variable domain in full, with the rest retrieved from reference TRBV7-2 and TRBJ2-1, is GAGVSQSPSNKVTEKGKDVELRCDPISGHTALYWYRQSLGQGLEFLIYFQGNSAPDKSGLPSDRFSAERTGGSVSTLTIQRTQQEDSAVYLCASSPGTLRWNEQFFGPGTRLTVL.

In its sample, this clonotype was seen a few times. The chain carries TRBV6-5 and TRBJ2-3; TRBD2 might be the D (6 bases). The CDR3 has 16 amino acids. Trimming cost V 5 bases and J 0 bases, with 15 bases left between them. Germline V lookup: CDR1 MNHEY, CDR2 SVGAGI. The CDR3 here is CASSQTSRASTDTQYF. Written as DNA, the CDR3 is TGTGCCAGCAGTCAGACTAGTAGGGCGAGCACAGATACGCAGTATTTT.

This chain uses TRBV11-2 with TRBJ2-5; D uncertain. Deletions cut 3 bases from V and 0 bases from J, with 14 bases between. This CDR3 comprises 16 residues. Germline CDR1 and CDR2: SGHAT and FQNNGV. This CDR3 is CASSLGLSSYQETQYF. The CDR3 DNA reads as TGTGCCAGCAGCTTGGGATTGTCGAGCTACCAAGAGACCCAGTACTTC.

This clonotype was found many times. The V call is TRBV12-3 or TRBV12-4, the J call TRBJ2-7; D uncertain. The length of the CDR3 is 12 residues. Trimming left V 6 bases short and J 0 bases short, with 6 bases between. CDR3 in amino acids: CASSPSSYEQYF. In nucleotides, the CDR3 is TGTGCCAGCAGCCCCAGCTCCTACGAGCAGTACTTC.

This chain uses TRBV6-6 with TRBJ2-7, with TRBD1 as a possible D gene (6 bases). V lost 10 bases, J lost 4 bases, and 14 bases lay in between. This CDR3 spans 12 amino acids. Per the germline V gene, CDR1 is MNHNY and CDR2 is SVGAGI (reference sequence). DNA of the CDR3: TGTGCCACCGAAGGACAGATTTACGAGCAGTACTTC. Encoded protein: CATEGQIYEQYF.

The chain carries TRBV7-9 and TRBJ2-5; 9 positions agree with TRBD2. The V gene end was trimmed by 5 bases and the J gene end by 1 base; junction bases not matched to a gene: 8. The CDR3 is 16 residues long. Germline V gene lookup returns CDR1 SEHNR and CDR2 FQNEAQ (reference sequence). The CDR3 region has the DNA TGTGCCAGCAGCCCCCGACTAGCGGAGATCCAAGAGACCCAGTACTTC. Residues: CASSPRLAEIQETQYF.

This clonotype was seen ten or more times. V gene TRBV7-8 combines with J gene TRBJ2-3, with D maybe TRBD2 (5 bases). With 6 bases removed from V and 2 bases from J, the gap between germline ends came to 21 bases. CDR1 and CDR2 (germline): SGHVS, FQNEAQ. The CDR3 loop spans 17 amino acids. The CDR3 nucleotides read TGTGCCAGCAGTCCCCGGGTCTACGACGGGATCACAGATACGCAGTATTTT. It specifies CASSPRVYDGITDTQYF.

This clonotype was observed a handful of times. This sequence joins TRBV20-1 and TRBJ2-2; maybe TRBD1 (6 bases). Germline V gene lookup returns CDR1 DFQATT and CDR2 SNEGSKA (reference sequence). V was shortened by 0 bases and J by 5 bases, with 13 bases between the two germline ends. The CDR3 runs 15 residues. CDR3 residues: CSARDLQRGTGELFF. DNA of the CDR3: TGCAGTGCTAGAGATCTCCAAAGGGGGACCGGGGAGCTGTTTTTT.

The gene calls are TRBV5-4 and TRBJ2-2; 7 bases are shared with TRBD1. V trimming: 4 bases; J trimming: 1 base; junction bases outside the gene matches: 7. The CDR3 is 16 residues long. CDR1 is SGHNT and CDR2 is YYREEE in the germline V gene (reference sequence). The CDR3 DNA reads TGTGCCAGCAGCAGAGGGGGCAGTGGGAACACCGGGGAGCTGTTTTTT. This sequence encodes CASSRGGSGNTGELFF.

There are a few counts of this clonotype. Its ends do not fully match the called genes, so a read error is possible. This rearrangement joins TRBV25-1 to TRBJ1-1; D is unresolved. The length of the CDR3 is 15 residues. Germline CDR1 and CDR2: MGHDK and SYGVNS. The CDR3 region has the DNA TGTGCCTGCAGCAACGGCAGATACATGAACACTGAAGCTTTCTTT. The encoded protein is CACSNGRYMNTEAFF.

The chain is built from TRBV20-1 and TRBJ2-1, with D perhaps assigned TRBD1 or TRBD2 (5 bases each). Germline CDR1 and CDR2: DFQATT and SNEGSKA (reference sequence). V lost 5 bases and J 0 bases, leaving 14 bases between the germline ends. This CDR3 has 15 amino acids. The CDR3 spells CSAQTGPSSYNEQFF. CDR3 in DNA: TGCAGTGCTCAGACGGGGCCCAGCTCCTACAATGAGCAGTTCTTC.